This T cell receptor (beta chain) was found in a study of naive and memory T cell subsets. CD4 T cells were positively selected, then CD8 T cells from the CD4-negative fraction. CDR3 length: 12 amino acids. Trimming removed 5 bases at V and 10 bases at J, with 12 bases between. An equimolar mix of two oligonucleotides served as the beta constant-region primer for TRBC1 and TRBC2. TCRdb redid the calling of the UMI-ligation and nested PCR reads with MiXCR, one entry per CDR3 protein. Of approximately 85,000 distinct CDR3 sequences in the sample, roughly 7.3% were seen once. There are many counts of this clonotype.

The TCR was taken from a human donor in good health. Sequencing input: central memory CD4+ T cells from blood. The V and J genes are TRBV12-3 or TRBV12-4 and TRBJ2-1, with D tentatively TRBD2 (5 bases). Written as DNA, the CDR3 is TGTGCCAGCAGTCCCCTAGCACAGGAGCAGTTCTTC. Its translation: CASSPLAQEQFF.